The TCR beta chain described here comes from a study of post-analysis software for immune sequencing data. The V gene end was trimmed by 5 bases and the J gene end by 4 bases; junction bases not matched to a gene: 15. The CDR3 contains 17 residues. Germline CDR1 reads DFQATT; CDR2 reads SNEGSKA (reference sequence). About this clonotype: Its antigen is not identified.

Presence of unique molecular identifiers characterized the TCR beta cDNA libraries. One entry per CDR3 protein, called by TCRdb with MiXCR from the PCR reads. The repertoire holds roughly 540,000 distinct CDR3 sequences, with less than 40% as singletons. Study-level results: Five TRBV segments (TRBV5-6, TRBV5-1 and TRBV20-1 among them) occurred more frequently in patients than in controls.

The chain employs TRBV20-1 and TRBJ1-5; 9 positions agree with TRBD1. Sequences were obtained from blood. The sequence was obtained from a girl aged 2 to 17 with multiple sclerosis. CDR3 sequence: CSAGEFINRGRNQPQHF. The CDR3 region has the DNA TGCAGTGCTGGGGAGTTTATTAACAGGGGGCGGAATCAGCCCCAGCATTTT.